These T cell receptor beta chains were read from a single sample in a study of CD8+ T cells in alopecia areata. Profiled with immunoSEQ multiplex PCR; TCRdb holds only in-frame clones, not every one. The sample has roughly 180,000 clones, around 63% seen once. The starting material was CD4+ T cells sorted from blood, obtained at week 0. Receptors were obtained from a human donor with alopecia areata. CDR3s include the opening cysteine and the closing phenylalanine or tryptophan. Fields, in order: CDR3 length, D gene, clone size, J gene, V gene, CDR3 DNA, CDR3 protein. A D gene is named only where the DNA matches it firmly. Rows may omit the clone size; those that give it use once, few, many or a size class.

>14|.|.|TRBJ2-7|TRBV7-2
TGTGCCAGCAGCCCTGACGACGGGCCCTACGAGCAGTACTTC
CASSPDDGPYEQYF
>11|TRBD1|.|TRBJ1-2|TRBV29-1
TGCAGCGTAAACAGGGGTAAAGGCTACACCTTC
CSVNRGKGYTF
>14|TRBD1|.|TRBJ1-6|TRBV7-9
TGTGCCAGCAGTTTAACAGGGGATAATTCACCCCTCCACTTT
CASSLTGDNSPLHF
>14|.|.|TRBJ1-1|TRBV5-1
TGCGCCAGCAGCTCCCAGGGAAGCGGCACTGAAGCTTTCTTT
CASSSQGSGTEAFF
>16|.|.|TRBJ2-3|TRBV5-6
TGTGCCAGCAGCCCCCTCCATGGTACTAGCACAGATACGCAGTATTTT
CASSPLHGTSTDTQYF
>16|.|.|TRBJ2-1|TRBV14
TGTGCCAGCAGCCAAGGCTTAACAAGTTCCTACAATGAGCAGTTCTTC
CASSQGLTSSYNEQFF
>14|.|.|TRBJ1-5|TRBV6-6
TGTGCCAGCAGTTCAGGCAGGGGTGGTCAGCCCCAGCATTTT
CASSSGRGGQPQHF
>16|.|.|TRBJ1-5|TRBV10-3
TGTGCCATCAGTGAGTCTGGGGCCGGAGTGGGTCAGCCCCAGCATTTT
CAISESGAGVGQPQHF
>12|.|.|TRBJ2-7|TRBV15
TGTGCCACCAGCAGAGTATCCTACGAGCAGTACTTC
CATSRVSYEQYF
>13|TRBD1|.|TRBJ1-1|TRBV11-2
TGTGCCAGCAGCTTGGATTACAGGGGACGCTGGAACTTT
CASSLDYRGRWNF
>15|TRBD1|.|TRBJ2-7|TRBV30
TGTGCCTGGAGCTCCCTACAGGGGCCCCACTACGAGCAGTACTTC
CAWSSLQGPHYEQYF
>15|.|.|TRBJ2-1|TRBV29-1
TGCAGCGTTGTCGGCCAGGCAGTAAAGTACAATGAGCAGTTCTTC
CSVVGQAVKYNEQFF
>12|.|.|TRBJ2-4|TRBV7-8
TGTGCCAGCAGCTGGGGCGGAAACATTCAGTACTTC
CASSWGGNIQYF
>13|.|few|TRBJ2-1|TRBV29-1
TGCAGCGTTGAAAGGCTAGCCCATGGGGAGCAGTTCTTC
CSVERLAHGEQFF